The 10 T cell receptor beta chains below all came from one sample that was sequenced in a study of blood T cell repertoires in COVID-19. Sequenced by immunoSEQ multiplex PCR; TCRdb stores in-frame clones only, minus some. Of 300,000 to 350,000 clones listed, around 87% are singletons. Sequenced sample: peripheral blood. These receptor sequences come from a man aged 18 to 30 with active or convalescent COVID-19.

This clone was detected many times. The CDR3 here is CASSLISSVAQETQYF. The CDR3 region has the DNA TGCGCCAGCAGCTTGATCTCCTCAGTCGCACAAGAGACCCAGTACTTC. The chain employs TRBV5-1 and TRBJ2-5; D is ambiguous. The germline V gene encodes CDR1 SGHRS and CDR2 YFSETQ. Trimming removed 1 base from V and 2 bases from J, with 15 bases in between. There are 16 residues in the CDR3.

The chain has TRBV5-6 and TRBJ2-1, with D maybe TRBD2 (6 bases). The V end lost 0 bases, the J end lost 1 base, and 14 bases lay between the germline ends. CDR1 is SGHDT, CDR2 YYEEEE, per germline. CDR3 size: 17 residues. The CDR3 loop reads CASSLDGFGRSYNEQFF. The CDR3 DNA follows: TGTGCCAGCAGCTTGGATGGGTTCGGGAGATCCTACAATGAGCAGTTCTTC.

This chain joins TRBV19 and TRBJ1-1; D may be TRBD1 (6 bases). The V gene's germline CDR1 is LNHDA and CDR2 SQIVND (reference sequence). This CDR3 comprises 16 residues. V dropped 0 bases and J dropped 0 bases, with 11 bases sitting between them. The CDR3 region is CASSIDPDRLNTEAFF. As DNA, the CDR3 is TGTGCCAGTAGTATAGATCCGGACAGACTGAACACTGAAGCTTTCTTT.

The chain recombines TRBV6-5 with TRBJ2-7, with D perhaps TRBD1 (6 bases). V was pared by 6 bases and J by 3 bases, with 15 bases between. CDR1 is MNHEY, CDR2 SVGAGI, per germline. CDR3 length: 14 residues. CDR3 sequence (DNA): TGTGCCAGCAGGATGGACAGCATTAGCTACGAGCAGTACTTC. This translates into CASRMDSISYEQYF.

The rearrangement uses TRBV5-1 and TRBJ1-1; tentatively, D is TRBD1 (5 bases). Germline V lookup: CDR1 SGHRS, CDR2 YFSETQ. V was shortened by 6 bases and J by 6 bases, with 15 bases between the two germline ends. The CDR3 runs 13 residues. The CDR3 loop is CASTYMGGAEAFF. CDR3 coding DNA: TGCGCCAGCACCTACATGGGGGGGGCTGAAGCTTTCTTT.

This clone was observed a few times. This sequence joins TRBV2 and TRBJ1-1; unclear D gene. Germline CDR1 and CDR2: SNHLY and FYNNEI. V was clipped by 6 bases and J by 6 bases, with 23 bases between them. CDR3 length: 16 residues. DNA for the CDR3: TGTGCCAGCAGCCCCAAGACGACCGGGGTAGGCGCTGAAGCTTTCTTT. The encoded protein is CASSPKTTGVGAEAFF.

This clone showed up just once. The rearrangement uses TRBV6-5 and TRBJ2-3; no definite D call. The CDR3 spans 14 residues. Germline CDR1 reads MNHEY; CDR2 reads SVGAGI. V dropped 6 bases and J dropped 2 bases, with 12 bases sitting between them. Written as DNA, the CDR3 is TGTGCCAGCAGCCCCCAACAGTTCACAGATACGCAGTATTTT. Its protein product is CASSPQQFTDTQYF.

The rearrangement joins TRBV15 to TRBJ2-1, with 7 bases matching TRBD2. There are 14 residues in the CDR3. CDR1 and CDR2 (germline): LNHNV, YYDKDF (reference sequence). V shed 1 base and J 10 bases; nucleotides not matched to a gene: 7. The chain's CDR3 is CATSRVAQREEQFF. The CDR3 DNA follows: TGTGCCACCAGCAGAGTGGCCCAGCGGGAAGAGCAGTTCTTC.

The V and J genes are TRBV5-1 and TRBJ2-1; D may be TRBD1 (6 bases). CDR3 length equals 13 residues. CDR1 is SGHRS and CDR2 is YFSETQ in the germline V gene. V lost 4 bases and J 9 bases, leaving 14 bases between the germline ends. The CDR3, as DNA: TGCGCCAGCAGCCTACAGGGCCGTGGTGAGCAGTTCTTC. It is translated as CASSLQGRGEQFF.

The V and J genes are TRBV10-3 and TRBJ1-2, with D unresolved. V lost 0 bases and J 4 bases, leaving 12 bases between the germline ends. The CDR3 loop spans 15 amino acids. Germline loops: CDR1 ENHRY, CDR2 SYGVKD. The CDR3, as DNA: TGTGCCATCAGTGAGTCGGTAGTTCTTCTCTATGGCTACACCTTC. As protein: CAISESVVLLYGYTF.